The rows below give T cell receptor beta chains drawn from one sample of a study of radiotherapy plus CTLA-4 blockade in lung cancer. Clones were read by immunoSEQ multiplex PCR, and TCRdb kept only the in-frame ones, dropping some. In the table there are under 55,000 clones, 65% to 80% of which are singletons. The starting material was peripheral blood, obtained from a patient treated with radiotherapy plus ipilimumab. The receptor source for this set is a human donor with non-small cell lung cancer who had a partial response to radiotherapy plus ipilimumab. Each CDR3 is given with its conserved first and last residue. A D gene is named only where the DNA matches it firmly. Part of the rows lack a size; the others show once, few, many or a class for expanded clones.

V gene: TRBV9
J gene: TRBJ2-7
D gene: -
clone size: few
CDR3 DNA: TGTGCCAGCAGCGTAATAACCATGGCATACTTC
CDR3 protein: CASSVITMAYF

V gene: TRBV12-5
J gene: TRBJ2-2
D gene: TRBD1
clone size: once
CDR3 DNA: TGTGCTAGTGGTTTGTCACACGGGACAGGTTATTCCACCGGGGAGCTGTTTTTT
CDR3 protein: CASGLSHGTGYSTGELFF

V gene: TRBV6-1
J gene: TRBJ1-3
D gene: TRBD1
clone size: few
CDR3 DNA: TGTGCCAGCAGTGAAGGGGCGAGGACAGGGGCAGCAAACACCATATATTTT
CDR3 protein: CASSEGARTGAANTIYF

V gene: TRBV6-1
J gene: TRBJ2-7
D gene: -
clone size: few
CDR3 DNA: TGTGCCAGCAGTGAAGGGCCAGGGGTTTCCTACGAGCAGTACTTC
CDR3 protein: CASSEGPGVSYEQYF

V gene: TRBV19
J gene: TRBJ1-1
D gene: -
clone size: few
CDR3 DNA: TGTGCCAGTATTCTACTAGCCTTGAAGAACACTGAAGCTTTCTTT
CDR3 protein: CASILLALKNTEAFF

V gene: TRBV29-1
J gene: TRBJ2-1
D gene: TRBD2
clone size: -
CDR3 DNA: TGCAGCGCCGCCGGACATACTAGCGGGGGGGAGCAGTTCTTC
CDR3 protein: CSAAGHTSGGEQFF

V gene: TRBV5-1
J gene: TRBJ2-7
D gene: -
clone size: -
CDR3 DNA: TGCGCCAGCAGCCCCGACAGGACCCCCTACGAGCAGTACTTC
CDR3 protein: CASSPDRTPYEQYF

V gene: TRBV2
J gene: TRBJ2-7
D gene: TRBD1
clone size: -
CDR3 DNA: TGTGCCAGCAGTGGGGGGACAGGGGTACACGAGCAGTACTTC
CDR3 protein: CASSGGTGVHEQYF

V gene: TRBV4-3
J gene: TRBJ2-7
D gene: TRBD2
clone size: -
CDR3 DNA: TGCGCCAGCAGCCGAACTAGCGGCAACTACTACGAGCAGTACTTC
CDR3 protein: CASSRTSGNYYEQYF

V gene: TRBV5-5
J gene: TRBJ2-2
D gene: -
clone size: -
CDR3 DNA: TGTGCCAGCAGCTTGGCAGGCAGGGGTCTTGACACCGGGGAGCTGTTTTTT
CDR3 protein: CASSLAGRGLDTGELFF

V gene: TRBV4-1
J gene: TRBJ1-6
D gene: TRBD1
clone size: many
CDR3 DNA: TGCGCCAGCAGCCCTCGGGGGACAGTTAATTCACCCCTCCACTTT
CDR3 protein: CASSPRGTVNSPLHF

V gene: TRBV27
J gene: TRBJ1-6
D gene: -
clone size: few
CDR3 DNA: TGTGCCAGCACCCTCACAGCTGGGTCACCCCTCCACTTT
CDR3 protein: CASTLTAGSPLHF

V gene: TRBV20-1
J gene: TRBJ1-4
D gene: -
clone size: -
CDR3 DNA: TGCAGTGCTAGCCGTGAAAAACTGTTTTTT
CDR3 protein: CSASREKLFF

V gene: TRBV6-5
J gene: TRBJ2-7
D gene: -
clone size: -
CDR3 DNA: TGTGCCAGCACTCCCCCAGGGAACTCCTACGAGCAGTACTTC
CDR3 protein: CASTPPGNSYEQYF

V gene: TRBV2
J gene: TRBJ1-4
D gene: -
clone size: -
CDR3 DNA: TGTGCCAGCAGTGATCGGGGGACTAATGAAAAACTGTTTTTT
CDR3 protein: CASSDRGTNEKLFF

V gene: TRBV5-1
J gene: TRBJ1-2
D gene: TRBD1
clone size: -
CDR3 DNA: TGCGCCAGCAGCTTCGGACAGGGATGGAACTATGGCTACACCTTC
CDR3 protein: CASSFGQGWNYGYTF

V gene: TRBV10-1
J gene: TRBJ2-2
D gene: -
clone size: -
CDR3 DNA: TGCGCCAGCAGTGATATGGTTTCGGCCGGGGAGCTGTTTTTT
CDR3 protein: CASSDMVSAGELFF

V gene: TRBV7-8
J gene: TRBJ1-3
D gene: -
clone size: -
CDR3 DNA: TGTGCCAGCAGCCCCGGACCTCCAGGGGCTGGAAACACCATATATTTT
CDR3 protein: CASSPGPPGAGNTIYF

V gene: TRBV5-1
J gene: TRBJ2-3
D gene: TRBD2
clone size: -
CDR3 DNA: TGCGCCAGCAGCTCCGGACTAGCCCCTGCCCCAGATACGCAGTATTTT
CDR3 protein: CASSSGLAPAPDTQYF

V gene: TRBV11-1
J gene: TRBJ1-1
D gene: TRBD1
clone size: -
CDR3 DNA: TGTGCCAGCAGGACTCCTACAGGGGGCTCGGAAGCTTTCTTT
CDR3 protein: CASRTPTGGSEAFF

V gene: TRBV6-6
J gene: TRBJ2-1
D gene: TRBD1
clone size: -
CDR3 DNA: TGTGCCAGCAGTTTACCGGGACAGGGGGCGAATGAGCAGTTCTTC
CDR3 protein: CASSLPGQGANEQFF

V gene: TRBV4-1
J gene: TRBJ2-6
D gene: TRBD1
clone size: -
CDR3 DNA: TGCGCCAGCAGCCAAACGCCGGGACAGGCGAATCTCCTGACTTTC
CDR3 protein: CASSQTPGQANLLTF

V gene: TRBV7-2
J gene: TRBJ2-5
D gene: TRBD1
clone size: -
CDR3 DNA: TGTGCCAGCAGCCCGGGACAGGGCCAAGAGACCCAGTACTTC
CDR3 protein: CASSPGQGQETQYF

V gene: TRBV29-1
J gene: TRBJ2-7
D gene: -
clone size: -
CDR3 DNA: TGCAGCGTTGAATCGCAGGGGCACTACGAGCAGTACTTC
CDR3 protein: CSVESQGHYEQYF

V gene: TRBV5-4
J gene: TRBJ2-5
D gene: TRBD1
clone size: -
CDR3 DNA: TGTGCCAGTCATCGGACAGGGGTAGGAGAGACCCAGTACTTC
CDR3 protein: CASHRTGVGETQYF

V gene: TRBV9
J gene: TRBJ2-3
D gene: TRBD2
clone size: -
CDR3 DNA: TGTGCCAGCAGCGTACTAGCGGGACTCACAGATACGCAGTATTTT
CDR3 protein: CASSVLAGLTDTQYF

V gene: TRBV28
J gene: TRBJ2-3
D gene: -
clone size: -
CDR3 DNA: TGTGCCAGCAGTCCGAGGACAGATACGCAGTATTTT
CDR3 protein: CASSPRTDTQYF

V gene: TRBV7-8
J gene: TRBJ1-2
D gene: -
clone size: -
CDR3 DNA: TGTGCCAGCAGCACCCTAGACAGGAGAACCTCCTATGGCTACACCTTC
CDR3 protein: CASSTLDRRTSYGYTF

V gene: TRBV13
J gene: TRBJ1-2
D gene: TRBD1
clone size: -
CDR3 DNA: TGTGCCAGCAGCTCGGGACAGAATGGCTACACCTTC
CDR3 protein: CASSSGQNGYTF

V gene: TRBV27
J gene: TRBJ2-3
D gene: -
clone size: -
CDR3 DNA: TGTGCCAGCAGTCCGGACAGACCCACAGATACGCAGTATTTT
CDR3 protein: CASSPDRPTDTQYF

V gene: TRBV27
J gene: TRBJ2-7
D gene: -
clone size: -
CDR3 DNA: TGTGCCAGTCGACAGACCGACTCCTACGAGCAGTACTTC
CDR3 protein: CASRQTDSYEQYF

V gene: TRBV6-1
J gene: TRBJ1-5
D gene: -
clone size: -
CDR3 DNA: TGTGCCAGCAGTGAAGGGTGGCAGGGTAATCAGCCCCAGCATTTT
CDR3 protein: CASSEGWQGNQPQHF

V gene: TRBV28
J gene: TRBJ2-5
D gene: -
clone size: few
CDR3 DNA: TGTGCCAGCTCCCGGGGGGAGACCCAGTACTTC
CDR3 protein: CASSRGETQYF

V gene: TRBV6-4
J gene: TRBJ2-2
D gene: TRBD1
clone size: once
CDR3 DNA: TGTGCCAGCAGTGCAAAGGGACAGGGCAGCACCGGGGAGCTGTTTTTT
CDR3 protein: CASSAKGQGSTGELFF

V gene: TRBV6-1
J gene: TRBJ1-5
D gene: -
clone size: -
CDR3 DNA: TGTGCCAGCAGTACCGGGACCGCGGGAGGACAGCCCCAGCATTTT
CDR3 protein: CASSTGTAGGQPQHF

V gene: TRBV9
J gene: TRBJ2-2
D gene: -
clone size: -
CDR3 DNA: TGTGCCAGCAGCGTAGTCGGCACCGGGGAGCTGTTTTTT
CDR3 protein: CASSVVGTGELFF

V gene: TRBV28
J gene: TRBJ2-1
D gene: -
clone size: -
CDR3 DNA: TGTGCCAGCAAAGCGGTGGGGGAGGTGGATGAGCAGTTCTTC
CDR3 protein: CASKAVGEVDEQFF

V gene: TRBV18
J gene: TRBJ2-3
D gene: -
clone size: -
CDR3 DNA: TGTGCCAGCTCACCGGGCCAGAGAAGCACAGATACGCAGTATTTT
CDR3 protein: CASSPGQRSTDTQYF

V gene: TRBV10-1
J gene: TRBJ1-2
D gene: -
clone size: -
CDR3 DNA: TGCGCCAGCGGGCCCGAAGACACGTTTGGCTACACCTTC
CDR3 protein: CASGPEDTFGYTF

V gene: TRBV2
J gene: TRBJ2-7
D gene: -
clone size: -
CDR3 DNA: TGTGCCAGCATGAAGGGGACTTTCTCCTACGAGCAGTACTTC
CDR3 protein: CASMKGTFSYEQYF

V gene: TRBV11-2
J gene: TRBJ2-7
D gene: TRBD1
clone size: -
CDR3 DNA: TGTGCCAGCAGCCCTGGGACAGGTGGTTGGCAGTACTTC
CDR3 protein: CASSPGTGGWQYF

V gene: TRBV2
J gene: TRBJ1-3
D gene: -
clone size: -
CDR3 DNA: TGTGCCAGCAGTGAACAGGTTTCTGGAAACACCATATATTTT
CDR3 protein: CASSEQVSGNTIYF

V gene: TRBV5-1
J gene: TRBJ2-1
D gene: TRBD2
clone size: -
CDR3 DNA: TGCGCCAGCACCAAATCGGGGGGTGTCGGCGACGTCAGGCCTCATGAGCAGTTCTTC
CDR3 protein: CASTKSGGVGDVRPHEQFF

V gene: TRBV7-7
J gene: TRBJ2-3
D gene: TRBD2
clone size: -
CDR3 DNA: TGTGCCAGCAGCTTAGGGACTAGCCTCACAGATACGCAGTATTTT
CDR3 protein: CASSLGTSLTDTQYF

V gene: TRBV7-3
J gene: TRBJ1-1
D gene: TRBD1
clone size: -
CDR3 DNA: TGTGCCAGCAGCGCACAGGGGGCGGGCGTCACTGAAGCTTTCTTT
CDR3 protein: CASSAQGAGVTEAFF

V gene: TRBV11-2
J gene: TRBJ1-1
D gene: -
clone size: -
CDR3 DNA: TGTGCCAGCAGCTTAGATGCGGGAGGTTTAACTTTCTTT
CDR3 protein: CASSLDAGGLTFF

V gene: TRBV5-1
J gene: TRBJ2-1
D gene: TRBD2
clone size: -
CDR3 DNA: TGCGCCAGCACCCTTCTAGCGGGGGTTGGTTACAATGAGCAGTTCTTC
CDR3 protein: CASTLLAGVGYNEQFF

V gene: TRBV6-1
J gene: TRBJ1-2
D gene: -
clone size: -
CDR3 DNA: TGTGCCAGCACCGACACCGACTATGGCTACACCTTC
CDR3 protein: CASTDTDYGYTF

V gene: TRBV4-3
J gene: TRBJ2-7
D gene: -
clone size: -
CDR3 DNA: TGCGCCAGCAGCCGACTGCGGGAAACCTACGAGCAGTACTTC
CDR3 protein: CASSRLRETYEQYF

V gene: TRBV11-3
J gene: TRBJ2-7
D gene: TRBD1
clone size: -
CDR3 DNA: TGTGCCAGCAGCCCTGGGACAGCCTACGAGCAGTACTTC
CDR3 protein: CASSPGTAYEQYF

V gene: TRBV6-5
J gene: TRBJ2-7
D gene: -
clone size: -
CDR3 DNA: TGTGCCAGCAGTACCGTGACAGGGAGGCTCGAGCAGTACTTC
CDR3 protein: CASSTVTGRLEQYF

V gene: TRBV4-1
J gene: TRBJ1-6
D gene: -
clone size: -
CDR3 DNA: TGCGCCAGCAGCCAAGATAGGGACAAATCTTATAATTCACCCCTCCACTTT
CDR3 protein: CASSQDRDKSYNSPLHF

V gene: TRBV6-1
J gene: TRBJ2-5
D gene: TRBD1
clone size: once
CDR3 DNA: TGTGCCAGCAGTGAACCCTACTCGGACAGGGGGGAGACCCAGTACTTC
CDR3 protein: CASSEPYSDRGETQYF

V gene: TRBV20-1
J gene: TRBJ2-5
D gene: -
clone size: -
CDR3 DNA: TGCAGTGCTGGACAGCTCCTCCAGTACTTC
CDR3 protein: CSAGQLLQYF

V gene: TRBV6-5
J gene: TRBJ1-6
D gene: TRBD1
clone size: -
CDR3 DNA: TGTGCCAGCAGTTGGAAAACGGGACAGGCCCGTTCACCCCTCCACTTT
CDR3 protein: CASSWKTGQARSPLHF

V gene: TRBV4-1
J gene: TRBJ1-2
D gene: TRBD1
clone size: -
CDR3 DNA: TGCGCCAGCAGCCAAGCAGGGGGCTATGGCTACACCTTC
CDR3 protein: CASSQAGGYGYTF

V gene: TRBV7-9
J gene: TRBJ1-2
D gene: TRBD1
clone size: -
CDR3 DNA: TGTGCCAGCAGCGGGGATGGGACAGGGGAAGGCTACACCTTC
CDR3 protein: CASSGDGTGEGYTF

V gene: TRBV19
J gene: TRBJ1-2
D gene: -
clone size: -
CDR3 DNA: TGTGCCAGTAGTATCGGGGCCGGGGGAGACGGCTACACCTTC
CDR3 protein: CASSIGAGGDGYTF

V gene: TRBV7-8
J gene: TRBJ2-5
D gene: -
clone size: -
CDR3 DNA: TGTGCCAGCAGCTTAAACAGATACCAAGAGACCCAGTACTTC
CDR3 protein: CASSLNRYQETQYF